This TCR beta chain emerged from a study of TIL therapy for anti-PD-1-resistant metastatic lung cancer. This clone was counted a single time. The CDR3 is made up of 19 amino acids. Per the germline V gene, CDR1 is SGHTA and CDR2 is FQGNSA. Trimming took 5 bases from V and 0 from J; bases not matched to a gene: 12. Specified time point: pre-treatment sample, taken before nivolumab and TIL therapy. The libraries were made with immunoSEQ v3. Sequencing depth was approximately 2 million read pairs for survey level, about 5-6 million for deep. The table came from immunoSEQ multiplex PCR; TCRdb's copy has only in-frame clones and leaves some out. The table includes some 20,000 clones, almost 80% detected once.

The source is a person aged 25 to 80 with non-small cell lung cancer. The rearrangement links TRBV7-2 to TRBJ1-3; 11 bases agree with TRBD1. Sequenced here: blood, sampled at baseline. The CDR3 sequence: CASSLPGQGVPISGNTIYF. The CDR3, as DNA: TGTGCCAGCAGCCTGCCGGGACAGGGGGTGCCCATCTCTGGAAACACCATATATTTT.